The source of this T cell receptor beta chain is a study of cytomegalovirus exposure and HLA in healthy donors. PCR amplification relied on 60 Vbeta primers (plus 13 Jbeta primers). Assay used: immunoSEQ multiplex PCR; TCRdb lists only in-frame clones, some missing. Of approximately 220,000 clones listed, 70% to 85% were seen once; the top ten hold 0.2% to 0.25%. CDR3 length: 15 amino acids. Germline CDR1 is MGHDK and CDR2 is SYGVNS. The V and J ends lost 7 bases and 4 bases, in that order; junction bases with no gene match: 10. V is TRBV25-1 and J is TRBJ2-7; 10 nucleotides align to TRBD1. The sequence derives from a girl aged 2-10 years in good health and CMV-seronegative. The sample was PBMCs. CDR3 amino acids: CASTLSGTGVYEQYF. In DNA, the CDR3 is TGTGCCAGCACCCTTTCCGGGACAGGGGTGTACGAGCAGTACTTC.